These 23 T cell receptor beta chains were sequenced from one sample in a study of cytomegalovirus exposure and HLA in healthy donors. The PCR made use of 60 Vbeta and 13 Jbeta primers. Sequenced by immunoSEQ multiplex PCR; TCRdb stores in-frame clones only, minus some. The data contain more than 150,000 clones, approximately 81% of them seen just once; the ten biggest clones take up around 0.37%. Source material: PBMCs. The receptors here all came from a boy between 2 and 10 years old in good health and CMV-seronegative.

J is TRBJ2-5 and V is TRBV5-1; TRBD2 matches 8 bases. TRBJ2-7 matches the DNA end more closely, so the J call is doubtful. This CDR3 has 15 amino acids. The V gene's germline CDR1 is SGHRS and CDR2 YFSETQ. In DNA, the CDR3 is TGCGCCAGCAGCCTTTATAGCGGGGACTCCTACGAGCAGTACTTC. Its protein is CASSLYSGDSYEQYF.

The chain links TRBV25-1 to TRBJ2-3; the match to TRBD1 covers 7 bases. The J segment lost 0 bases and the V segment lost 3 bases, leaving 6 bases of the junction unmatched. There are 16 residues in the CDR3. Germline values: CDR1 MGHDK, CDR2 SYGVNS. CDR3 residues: CASSDYRGESTDTQYF. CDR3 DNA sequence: TGTGCCAGCAGTGATTACAGGGGCGAAAGCACAGATACGCAGTATTTT.

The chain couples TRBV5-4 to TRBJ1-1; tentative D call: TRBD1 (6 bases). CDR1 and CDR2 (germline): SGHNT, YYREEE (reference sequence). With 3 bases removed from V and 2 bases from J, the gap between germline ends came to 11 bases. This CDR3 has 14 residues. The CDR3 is CASSSGTFNTEAFF. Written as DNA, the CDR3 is TGTGCCAGCAGCTCTGGGACATTTAACACTGAAGCTTTCTTT.

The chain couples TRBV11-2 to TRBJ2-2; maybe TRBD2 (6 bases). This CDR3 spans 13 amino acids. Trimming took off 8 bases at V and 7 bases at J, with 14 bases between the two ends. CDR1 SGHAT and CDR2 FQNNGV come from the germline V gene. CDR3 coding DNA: TGTGCCAGCTGCGAGGAGGGAGGCGGGGAGCTGTTTTTT. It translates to CASCEEGGGELFF.

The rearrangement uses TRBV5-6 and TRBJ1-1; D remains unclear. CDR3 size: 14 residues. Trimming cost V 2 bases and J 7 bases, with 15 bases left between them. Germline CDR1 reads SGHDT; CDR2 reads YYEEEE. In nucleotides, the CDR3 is TGTGCCAGCAGCTTTCTGTTCCCCCGGGGTGAAGCTTTCTTT. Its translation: CASSFLFPRGEAFF.

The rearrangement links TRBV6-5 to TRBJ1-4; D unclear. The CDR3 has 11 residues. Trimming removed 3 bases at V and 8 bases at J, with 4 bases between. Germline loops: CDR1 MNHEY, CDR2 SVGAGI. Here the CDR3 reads CASSYKEKLFF. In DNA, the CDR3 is TGTGCCAGCAGTTATAAAGAAAAACTGTTTTTT.

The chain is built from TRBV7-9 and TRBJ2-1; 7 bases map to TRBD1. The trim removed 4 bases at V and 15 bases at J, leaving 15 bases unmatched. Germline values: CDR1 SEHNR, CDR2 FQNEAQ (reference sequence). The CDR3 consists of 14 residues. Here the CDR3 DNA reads TGTGCCAGCAGCTCACCGACAGGGCCCCGAGCGTCGTTCTTC. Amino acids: CASSSPTGPRASFF.

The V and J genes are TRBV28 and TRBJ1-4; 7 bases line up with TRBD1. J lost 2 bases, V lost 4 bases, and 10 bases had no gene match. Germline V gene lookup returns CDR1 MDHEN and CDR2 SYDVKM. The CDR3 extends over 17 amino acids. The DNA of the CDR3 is TGTGCCAGCAGTTCGAACAGGGGCGGGTCGACTAATGAAAAACTGTTTTTT. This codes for CASSSNRGGSTNEKLFF.

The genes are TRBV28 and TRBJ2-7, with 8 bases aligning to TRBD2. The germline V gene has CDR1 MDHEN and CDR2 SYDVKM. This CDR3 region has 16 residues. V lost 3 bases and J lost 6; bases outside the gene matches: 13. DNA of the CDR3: TGTGCCAGCAGTTTTCCTTTGGGACTAGGGGTTTCCGAGCAGTACTTC. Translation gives CASSFPLGLGVSEQYF. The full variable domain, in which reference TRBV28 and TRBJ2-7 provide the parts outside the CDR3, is DVKVTQSSRYLVKRTGEKVFLECVQDMDHENMFWYRQDPGLGLRLIYFSYDVKMKEKGDIPEGYSVSREKKERFSLILESASTNQTSMYLCASSFPLGLGVSEQYFGPGTRLTVT.

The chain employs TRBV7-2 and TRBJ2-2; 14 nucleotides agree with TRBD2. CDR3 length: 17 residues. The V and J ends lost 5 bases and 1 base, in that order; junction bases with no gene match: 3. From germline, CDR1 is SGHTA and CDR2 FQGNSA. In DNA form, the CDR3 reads TGTGCCAGCAGCCGACTAGCGGGAGGGTTGAACACCGGGGAGCTGTTTTTT. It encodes CASSRLAGGLNTGELFF.

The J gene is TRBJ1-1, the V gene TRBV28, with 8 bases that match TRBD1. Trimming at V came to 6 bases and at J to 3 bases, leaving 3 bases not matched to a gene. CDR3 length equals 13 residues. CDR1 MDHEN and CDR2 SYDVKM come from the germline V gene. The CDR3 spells CASRTGGDTEAFF. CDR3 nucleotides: TGTGCCAGCAGAACAGGGGGGGACACTGAAGCTTTCTTT.

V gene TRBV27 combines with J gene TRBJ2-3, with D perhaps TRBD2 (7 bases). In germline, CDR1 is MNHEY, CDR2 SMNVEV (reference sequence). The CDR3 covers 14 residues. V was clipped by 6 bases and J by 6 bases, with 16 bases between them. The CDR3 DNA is TGTGCCAGCAGGGGGGCGCGGGGGTTTGATACGCAGTATTTT. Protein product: CASRGARGFDTQYF.

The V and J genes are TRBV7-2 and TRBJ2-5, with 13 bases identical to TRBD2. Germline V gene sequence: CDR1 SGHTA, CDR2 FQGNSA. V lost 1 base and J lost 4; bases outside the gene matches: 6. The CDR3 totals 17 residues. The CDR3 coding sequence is TGTGCCAGCAGCTTAGGGATACTAGCGGGAGGGGCAGAGACCCAGTACTTC. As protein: CASSLGILAGGAETQYF.

The CDR3 DNA is TGCGCCAGCAGTCAATCAGGGAGGGACAATCAGCCCCAGCATTTT. This translates into CASSQSGRDNQPQHF. The rearrangement joins TRBV23-1 to TRBJ1-5; the D is unclear. TRBV23-1 is sorted into the ORF group, with uncertain function. The CDR3 covers 15 residues. V was pared by 0 bases and J by 3 bases, with 9 bases between.

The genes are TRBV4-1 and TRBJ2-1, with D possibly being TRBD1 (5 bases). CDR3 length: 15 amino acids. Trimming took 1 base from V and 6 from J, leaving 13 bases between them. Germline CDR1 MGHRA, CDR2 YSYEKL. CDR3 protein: CASSQVRTPSNEQFF. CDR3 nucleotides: TGCGCCAGCAGCCAAGTCAGGACACCCTCCAATGAGCAGTTCTTC.

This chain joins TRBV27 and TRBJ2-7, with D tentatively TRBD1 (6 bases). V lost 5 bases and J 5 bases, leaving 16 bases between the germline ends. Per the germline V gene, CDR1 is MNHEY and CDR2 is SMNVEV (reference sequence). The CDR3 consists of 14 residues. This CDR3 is CASSLTWGPDEQYF. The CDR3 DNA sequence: TGTGCCAGCAGTCTCACCTGGGGGCCCGACGAGCAGTACTTC.

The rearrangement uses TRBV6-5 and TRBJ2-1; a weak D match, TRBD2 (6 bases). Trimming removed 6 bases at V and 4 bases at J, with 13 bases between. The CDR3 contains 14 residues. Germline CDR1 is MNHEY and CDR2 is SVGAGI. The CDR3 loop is CASRTRGPYNEQFF. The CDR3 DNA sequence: TGTGCCAGCAGGACGCGGGGACCATACAATGAGCAGTTCTTC.

CDR3 nucleotide sequence: TGTGCCAGCAGTTCTACAGGGGCTAATGAAAAACTGTTTTTT. Translated: CASSSTGANEKLFF. This sequence joins TRBV5-4 and TRBJ1-4; TRBD1 matches 7 bases. Trimming cost V 5 bases and J 3 bases; bases outside gene matches: 4. The CDR3 has 14 residues. The germline V gene encodes CDR1 SGHNT and CDR2 YYREEE (reference sequence).

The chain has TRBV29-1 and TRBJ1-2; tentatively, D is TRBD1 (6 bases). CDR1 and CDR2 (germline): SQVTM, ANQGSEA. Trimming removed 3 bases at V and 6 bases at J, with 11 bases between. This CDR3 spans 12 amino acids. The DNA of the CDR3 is TGCAGCGTTGATGGGGGCGCTCATGGCTACACCTTC. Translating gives CSVDGGAHGYTF.

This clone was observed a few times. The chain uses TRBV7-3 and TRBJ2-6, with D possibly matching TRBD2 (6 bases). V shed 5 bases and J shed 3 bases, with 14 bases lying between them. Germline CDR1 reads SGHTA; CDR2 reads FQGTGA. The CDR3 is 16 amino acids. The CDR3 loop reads CASSPPGGNGANVLTF. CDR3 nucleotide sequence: TGTGCCAGCAGCCCCCCTGGAGGGAATGGGGCCAACGTCCTGACTTTC.

The CDR3 region has the DNA TGTGCCAGCACGTCGGACAATGAGCAGTTCTTC. Translation: CASTSDNEQFF. The V call is TRBV2, the J call TRBJ2-1; D is uncertain. The length of the CDR3 is 11 residues. Between the trimmed V and J ends, which lost 7 bases and 5 bases, there was a span of 6 bases. The germline CDR1 and CDR2 sequences are SNHLY and FYNNEI.

Written as DNA, the CDR3 is TGTGCCAGTAGTGTCGCGAACACCGGGGAGCTGTTTTTT. Translated: CASSVANTGELFF. This chain uses TRBV19 with TRBJ2-2; D is uncertain. V lost 5 bases and J lost 0, with 4 bases in between. CDR1 and CDR2 (germline): LNHDA, SQIVND (reference sequence). The CDR3 runs 13 residues.

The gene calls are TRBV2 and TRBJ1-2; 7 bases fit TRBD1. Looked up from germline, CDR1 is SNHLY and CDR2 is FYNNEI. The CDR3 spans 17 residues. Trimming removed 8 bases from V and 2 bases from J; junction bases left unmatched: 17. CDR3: CASRLNRDSEGNYGYTF. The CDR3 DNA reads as TGTGCCAGCCGGCTCAACCGGGACAGTGAAGGGAACTATGGCTACACCTTC.